Below are 18 T cell receptor beta chains sequenced from a single sample in a study of read filtering for tumor transcriptome and immune sequencing. From 350 to 500 ng of RNA, a library with molecular barcoded alpha/delta and beta/gamma adaptors was made. Via MiXCR, TCRdb re-called the reads, giving one row per CDR3 protein. The data show about 47,000 distinct CDR3 sequences, with approximately 12% seen just once and more than 14% held by the top ten. The material sequenced was a population of CD138-negative cells sorted from bone marrow. These receptors were obtained from a donor aged 40 or older with multiple myeloma.

In this sample, this clonotype turned up many times. The chain carries TRBV6-5 and TRBJ2-7; 9 bases are a match to TRBD1. V was pared by 4 bases and J by 3 bases, with 7 bases of the junction left unmatched. Germline lookup yields CDR1 MNHEY and CDR2 SVGAGI. This CDR3 has 15 residues. CDR3 sequence (DNA): TGTGCCAGCAGTTTTAGGGGACAGGGAATCTACGAGCAGTACTTC. This translates into CASSFRGQGIYEQYF.

This clonotype has a count of ten or more. The rearrangement uses TRBV3-1 and TRBJ2-1; D might be TRBD2 (6 bases). Trimming cost V 0 bases and J 3 bases, with 12 bases left between them. The CDR3 sequence is 16 residues long. Germline V gene lookup returns CDR1 LGHDT and CDR2 YNNKEL (reference sequence). CDR3: CASSQEAEGNYNEQFF. The CDR3, as DNA: TGTGCCAGCAGCCAAGAAGCGGAGGGAAACTACAATGAGCAGTTCTTC.

This clonotype was seen a few times. This likely stems from a read error, as it lies one base from a far larger clone. The chain has TRBV11-1 and TRBJ2-1; 11 nucleotides line up with TRBD2. The CDR3 is made up of 15 amino acids. J was trimmed by 14 bases and V by 3 bases; bases with no gene match: 12. Germline lookup yields CDR1 SGHAT and CDR2 FQDESV (reference sequence). CDR3 amino acids: CASSFLNLAGGYEFF. In DNA form, the CDR3 reads TGTGCCAGCAGCTTCTTGAACCTAGCGGGAGGCTACGAGTTCTTC.

The sample holds many counts of this clonotype. The chain has TRBV5-1 and TRBJ2-1; no definite D call. From germline, CDR1 is SGHRS and CDR2 YFSETQ. Between the trimmed V and J ends, which lost 4 bases and 2 bases, there was a span of 7 bases. The CDR3 covers 13 residues. The chain's CDR3 is CASSPPTYNEQFF. As DNA, the CDR3 is TGCGCCAGCAGCCCACCTACCTACAATGAGCAGTTCTTC.

This clonotype was counted many times. The V gene is TRBV12-3 or TRBV12-4, the J gene TRBJ1-6; D gene uncertain. Trimming left V 4 bases short and J 7 bases short, with 11 bases between. The CDR3 spans 14 residues. The CDR3 reads CASSSPVQNSPLHF. The CDR3 coding sequence is TGTGCCAGCAGTTCCCCTGTCCAGAATTCACCCCTCCACTTT.

This clonotype is labeled medium-sized. The chain joins TRBV9 to TRBJ2-1, with D maybe TRBD1 (5 bases). This CDR3 is 15 amino acids long. Trimming took 3 bases from V and 7 from J, leaving 17 bases between them. Germline V gene lookup returns CDR1 SGDLS and CDR2 YYNGEE. For the CDR3, the DNA is TGTGCCAGCAGCGGTAGTGGGGCTCCACCTAATGAGCAGTTCTTC. It specifies CASSGSGAPPNEQFF.

This clonotype was observed at least ten times. This rearrangement joins TRBV10-3 to TRBJ2-3; D uncertain. The germline V and J ends were trimmed by 5 bases and 5 bases, with 8 bases remaining between them. The CDR3 contains 12 residues. CDR1 ENHRY and CDR2 SYGVKD come from the germline V gene. The CDR3 sequence is CAISLDEDTQYF. The CDR3 DNA sequence: TGTGCCATCAGTTTAGACGAAGATACGCAGTATTTT.

At least ten counts were recorded for this clonotype. V and J are TRBV27 and TRBJ1-2; D is possibly TRBD1 (6 bases). V lost 5 bases and J lost 4, with 14 bases in between. Germline V gene sequence: CDR1 MNHEY, CDR2 SMNVEV (reference sequence). The length of the CDR3 is 14 residues. The CDR3 here is CASSPLGAAYGYTF. CDR3 DNA: TGTGCCAGCAGTCCCCTGGGGGCCGCCTATGGCTACACCTTC.

This clonotype was seen many times. J is TRBJ2-7 and V is TRBV10-3; TRBD1 matches 9 bases. The junction had 5 bases not matched to a gene; V was cut back by 4 bases and J by 4 bases. Germline V gene sequence: CDR1 ENHRY, CDR2 SYGVKD. The CDR3 extends over 14 amino acids. The CDR3 region has the DNA TGTGCCATCAGTGCCGGGACAGGGATGTACGAGCAGTACTTC. Translation gives CAISAGTGMYEQYF.

This clonotype was recorded at least ten times. A read error may account for a junction end that differs from germline. This sequence joins TRBV10-2 and TRBJ1-1; no firm D call. The CDR3 length is 14 residues. CDR1 is WSHSY and CDR2 is SAAADI in the germline V gene. The CDR3 DNA reads TGCGCCAGCATGGGGAGGGAAAGAAACACTAAAGCTTTCTTT. Protein product: CASMGRERNTKAFF.

There are many counts of this clonotype. The rearrangement links TRBV4-3 to TRBJ1-1; TRBD1 agrees at 11 bases. Losses at the gene ends were 4 bases for V and 6 bases for J; bases not matched to a gene: 4. CDR1 is LGHNA and CDR2 is YSLEER in the germline V gene. The CDR3 is made up of 14 amino acids. The CDR3 nucleotides are TGCGCCAGCAGCCTGGGACAGGGGGTCCCTGAAGCTTTCTTT. Its protein product is CASSLGQGVPEAFF.

In its sample, this clonotype was seen many times. V is TRBV28 and J is TRBJ1-5, with D perhaps matching TRBD1 (6 bases). V was clipped by 4 bases and J by 0 bases, with 13 bases between them. The CDR3 has 16 amino acids. Germline-derived CDR1 and CDR2 are MDHEN and SYDVKM. CDR3 loop: CASSSTDRYSNQPQHF. The CDR3 DNA follows: TGTGCCAGCAGTTCCACGGACAGATATAGCAATCAGCCCCAGCATTTT.

This clonotype has at least ten counts. The V call is TRBV19, the J call TRBJ2-1; D possibly matches TRBD1 or TRBD2 (5 bases each). The CDR3 is made up of 14 amino acids. V lost 3 bases, J lost 10 bases, and 16 bases lay in between. Looked up from germline, CDR1 is LNHDA and CDR2 is SQIVND (reference sequence). The CDR3 DNA reads TGTGCCAGTAGTATCCCAGGGTCGCCGGGAGAGCAGTTCTTC. Its protein is CASSIPGSPGEQFF.

The table lists this clonotype with a count of one. A far larger clone is a single base away, which makes a read error likely. V is TRBV4-2 and J is TRBJ2-1; unclear D gene. Germline V gene data show CDR1 as LGHNA and CDR2 as YNFKEQ. The CDR3 extends over 12 amino acids. V was cut by 8 bases and J by 9 bases, with 14 bases left in between. CDR3 amino acids: CASGPLTPEQFF. As DNA, the CDR3 is TGTGCCAGCGGCCCACTTACCCCTGAGCAGTTCTTC.

This clonotype occurred many times. This chain joins TRBV30 and TRBJ2-5, with 7 bases matching TRBD2. CDR1 and CDR2 (germline): GTSNPN, SVGIG (reference sequence). This CDR3 has 14 amino acids. Trimming cost V 0 bases and J 4 bases; bases outside gene matches: 5. In DNA form, the CDR3 reads TGTGCCTGGAGTGTTAAAGCGGGGAGAGAGACCCAGTACTTC. Translating it yields CAWSVKAGRETQYF.

This clonotype was observed a few times. It may be a read error: a sequence one base away is much more abundant. The V gene is TRBV29-1, the J gene TRBJ2-5, with unresolved D. This CDR3 region has 12 residues. The germline CDR1 and CDR2 sequences are SQVTM and ANQGSEA. CDR3 nucleotide sequence: TGCAGCGTGCGGACGGGTCAAGAGGCCCAGTACTTC. This translates into CSVRTGQEAQYF. Based on the CDR3 plus reference TRBV29-1 and TRBJ2-5, the full variable domain is SAVISQKPSRDICQRGTSLTIQCQVDSQVTMMFWYRQQPGQSLTLIATANQGSEATYESGFVIDKFPISRPNLTFSTLTVSNMSPEDSSIYLCSVRTGQEAQYFGPGTRLLVL.

At least ten counts were recorded for this clonotype. The chain couples TRBV7-2 to TRBJ2-7; D may be TRBD1 (5 bases). Germline V gives CDR1 SGHTA, CDR2 FQGNSA. The V and J ends lost 5 bases and 4 bases respectively, with 15 bases between them. The CDR3 covers 14 residues. In DNA form, the CDR3 reads TGTGCCAGCAGCCCGGACACACTCGTTTACGAGCAGTACTTC. This encodes CASSPDTLVYEQYF.

At least ten counts were recorded for this clonotype. The chain couples TRBV7-9 to TRBJ2-3, with TRBD2 matching 7 bases. This CDR3 contains 17 residues. Germline CDR1 SEHNR, CDR2 FQNEAQ (reference sequence). After removal of 3 bases from V and 4 bases from J, the junction contained 13 bases not matched to a gene. The CDR3 sequence: CASSLIMGRAGSDTQYF. The CDR3 DNA follows: TGTGCCAGCAGCTTGATAATGGGGAGGGCTGGATCAGATACGCAGTATTTT.